This TCR beta chain is drawn from a study of blood T cell repertoires in COVID-19. Study context: Acute-phase and convalescent COVID-19 samples originated in the United States, Italy and Spain. The analysed material was cDNA or gDNA that came from T cells, B-cell-depleted T cells, or PBMCs.

Original processing methods: Nucleated cell number was recorded as an estimate derived from reference gene primer amplification. The data were produced by immunoSEQ multiplex PCR, yet TCRdb's version contains in-frame clones alone and is incomplete. V and J calls plus clone size are reproduced from that table; the DNA served to infer D and trimming. The sample carries about 130,000 clones, about 88% recorded once. The clonotype was recovered from a woman of 80 years or more with acute or convalescent COVID-19. Sample: peripheral blood.

CDR3 region: CSVASGEGQPQHF. For the CDR3, the DNA is TGCAGCGTTGCATCCGGGGAGGGTCAGCCCCAGCATTTT. This chain uses TRBV29-1 with TRBJ1-5, with D unresolved. Germline CDR1 reads SQVTM; CDR2 reads ANQGSEA. This CDR3 spans 13 amino acids. V lost 4 bases, J lost 6 bases, and 13 bases lay in between. Using reference TRBV29-1 and TRBJ1-5 for the parts outside the CDR3, the full variable domain is SAVISQKPSRDICQRGTSLTIQCQVDSQVTMMFWYRQQPGQSLTLIATANQGSEATYESGFVIDKFPISRPNLTFSTLTVSNMSPEDSSIYLCSVASGEGQPQHFGDGTRLSIL.